The 8 T cell receptor beta chains presented below share a single source sample, sequenced in a study of CD8+ T cells in alopecia areata (dated by TCRdb to 2016 to 2019). Per the publication, the time point label means: baseline before oral tofacitinib. The library was made by the immunoSEQ multiplex PCR assay. RNA was extracted from all samples and reverse transcribed into cDNA as template for TCR sequencing. Sourced from immuneACCESS, this table was stored by TCRdb with only in-frame sequences that have V and J called. A share of the clones is absent; for the studies checked, an unresolved V gene accounts for under half, and the remainder has no known explanation. A total of around 250,000 clones appear in this sample, around two thirds of them only once. The ten most abundant clones make up roughly 1.2% of the sample. Source: CD4+ T cells sorted from blood, taken at week 0. The receptors stem from a human donor with alopecia areata.

The CDR3 DNA is TGCAGCGTTGGTAGGGACAGCAGTGAGACCCAGTACTTC. Its translation is CSVGRDSSETQYF. The genes are TRBV29-1 and TRBJ2-5; 7 positions match TRBD1. J lost 5 bases, V lost 4 bases, and 7 bases had no gene match. Germline lookup yields CDR1 SQVTM and CDR2 ANQGSEA. The CDR3 covers 13 residues.

The chain links TRBV29-1 to TRBJ2-1; TRBD1 matches 8 bases. CDR1 is SQVTM, CDR2 ANQGSEA, per germline. V lost 3 bases, J lost 2 bases, and 9 bases stayed unmatched. The CDR3 covers 16 residues. The chain's CDR3 is CSVEGLATGAYNEQFF. DNA of the CDR3: TGCAGCGTTGAGGGGTTGGCGACAGGGGCCTACAATGAGCAGTTCTTC.

This clone was found a few times. The chain recombines TRBV28 with TRBJ2-1; maybe TRBD1 (7 bases). CDR3 length: 18 residues. CDR1 is MDHEN, CDR2 SYDVKM, per germline. Trimming removed 5 bases at V and 7 bases at J, with 27 bases between. CDR3 nucleotide sequence: TGTGCCAGCAGTCGGGACAGCGGGCAACGGAGTTATCAGAATGAGCAGTTCTTC. This gives the protein CASSRDSGQRSYQNEQFF.

This clone has a handful of counts. The genes are TRBV7-3 and TRBJ2-1, with 12 bases identical to TRBD2. The CDR3 is made up of 13 amino acids. The germline CDR1 and CDR2 sequences are SGHTA and FQGTGA. Losses at the gene ends were 8 bases for V and 9 bases for J; bases not matched to a gene: 5. The CDR3 sequence: CASASGGDGEQFF. Written as DNA, the CDR3 is TGTGCCAGCGCTAGCGGGGGGGACGGTGAGCAGTTCTTC. Full variable domain (missing parts from reference TRBV7-3 and TRBJ2-1): GAGVSQTPSNKVTEKGKYVELRCDPISGHTALYWYRQSLGQGPEFLIYFQGTGAADDSGLPNDRFFAVRPEGSVSTLKIQRTERGDSAVYLCASASGGDGEQFFGPGTRLTVL.

This sequence joins TRBV9 and TRBJ2-7; D assignment may be TRBD1 or TRBD2 (5 bases each). The length of the CDR3 is 14 residues. V was cut by 0 bases and J by 2 bases, with 9 bases left in between. Germline V CDR1 and CDR2: SGDLS, YYNGEE. Written as DNA, the CDR3 is TGTGCCAGCAGCGTAGGGGACGGACCCTACGAGCAGTACTTC. Amino acids: CASSVGDGPYEQYF. The whole variable domain, filled in from reference TRBV9 and TRBJ2-7, reads DSGVTQTPKHLITATGQRVTLRCSPRSGDLSVYWYQQSLDQGLQFLIQYYNGEERAKGNILERFSAQQFPDLHSELNLSSLELGDSALYFCASSVGDGPYEQYFGPGTRLTVT.

DNA for the CDR3: TGCAGCGTCGCTAAGGACAGGGTGAACGAGCAGTACTTC. Protein product: CSVAKDRVNEQYF. The chain recombines TRBV29-1 with TRBJ2-7; 8 nucleotides match TRBD1. The V and J ends lost 6 bases and 5 bases, in that order; junction bases with no gene match: 9. This CDR3 spans 13 amino acids. CDR1 SQVTM and CDR2 ANQGSEA come from the germline V gene.

The rearrangement links TRBV4-3 to TRBJ2-2; D is possibly TRBD2 (5 bases). The CDR3 is 15 amino acids. Germline loops: CDR1 LGHNA, CDR2 YSLEER. The V and J ends lost 0 bases and 2 bases respectively, with 7 bases between them. This chain's CDR3 is CASSQESGNTGELFF. CDR3 DNA: TGCGCCAGCAGCCAAGAAAGCGGAAACACCGGGGAGCTGTTTTTT.

The chain recombines TRBV20-1 with TRBJ2-5; D unclear. Trimming stripped 8 bases from V and 5 bases from J, with 12 bases between. The germline V gene encodes CDR1 DFQATT and CDR2 SNEGSKA (reference sequence). The CDR3 totals 11 residues. The CDR3, as DNA: TGCAGTCGGACCCTGGGGGAGACCCAGTACTTC. Its translation: CSRTLGETQYF.